Sequencing of this TCR beta chain was carried out in a study of T cell changes during pregnancy in multiple sclerosis. This CDR3 has 16 residues. The junction had 6 bases not matched to a gene; V was cut back by 0 bases and J by 4 bases. Per the germline V gene, CDR1 is LNHNV and CDR2 is YYDKDF (reference sequence). Some clones are missing from TCRdb's copy, which holds only in-frame ones; the method was immunoSEQ multiplex PCR. The table lists 35,000 to 45,000 clones, roughly 91% of them singletons. The sequences come from CD4+ T cells from peripheral blood mononuclear cells, collected in the first trimester of pregnancy. The chain links TRBV15 to TRBJ2-5; 9 bases agree with TRBD1. This receptor was identified in a female donor with multiple sclerosis, enrolled in a pregnancy study. CDR3 amino acids: CATSRDSGTGRETQYF. As DNA, the CDR3 is TGTGCCACCAGCAGAGACTCTGGGACAGGGAGAGAGACCCAGTACTTC.